The rows below give T cell receptor beta chains drawn from one sample of a study of shared clonotypes between healthy human individuals. Only in-frame clones appear in the TCRdb table, and some are missing; sequencing was by immunoSEQ multiplex PCR. This sample has about 2.2 million clones, with just under 95% found just once. Sequencing input: naive CD8+ T cells from PBMCs. The receptors shown here come from a young man in good health. Some clones in this sample may be carry-over from other donors' samples. Each CDR3 is given with its conserved first and last residue. A D gene is named only where the DNA matches it firmly. The listing skips clone size in some rows; elsewhere it reads once, few, many or a size class.

V	J	D	size	DNA	CDR3
TRBV9	TRBJ2-5	NA	NA	TGTGCCAGCAGCTCTCCGGGACGCCTAGAGACCCAGTACTTC	CASSSPGRLETQYF
TRBV19	TRBJ1-1	NA	NA	TGTGCCAGTACCGCAGCTTATTCCACTGAAGCTTTCTTT	CASTAAYSTEAFF
TRBV27	TRBJ1-1	NA	few	TGTGCCAGCAGTTTTGTGGCATCGAACACTGAAGCTTTCTTT	CASSFVASNTEAFF
TRBV7-9	TRBJ2-1	NA	NA	TGTGCCAGCAGGCAGAACAATGAGCAGTTCTTC	CASRQNNEQFF
TRBV9	TRBJ2-1	TRBD2	once	TGTGCCAGCAGCCCTCGGGCGGGAGGAATCGTGAATGAGCAGTTCTTC	CASSPRAGGIVNEQFF
TRBV9	TRBJ1-1	NA	NA	TGTGCCAGCAGCGGAACAGGGCAGAACACTGAAGCTTTCTTT	CASSGTGQNTEAFF
TRBV28	TRBJ2-3	NA	NA	TGTGCCAGCAGTTTGGGGGTGAGCACAGATACGCAGTATTTT	CASSLGVSTDTQYF
TRBV27	TRBJ1-4	NA	NA	TGTGCCAGCCGAGGCAGGTCCGTTGAAAAACTGTTTTTT	CASRGRSVEKLFF
TRBV5-1	TRBJ2-5	NA	NA	TGCGCCAGCAGCTTGGTGGGGGATGAGACCCAGTACTTC	CASSLVGDETQYF
TRBV27	TRBJ1-4	NA	NA	TGTGCCAGCGGTTACGGACCAATACCTAATGAAAAACTGTTTTTT	CASGYGPIPNEKLFF
TRBV7-9	TRBJ1-2	NA	NA	TGTGCCTTAGTCCCAGGCGATGCTAACTATGGCTACACCTTC	CALVPGDANYGYTF
TRBV28	TRBJ2-7	NA	NA	TGTGCCAGCAGCCTAGCCTACGAGCAGTACTTC	CASSLAYEQYF
TRBV27	TRBJ1-5	NA	once	TGTGCCAGCAGTTTGAGTGGTAGCAATCAGCCCCAGCATTTT	CASSLSGSNQPQHF
TRBV21-1	TRBJ1-5	NA	NA	TGTGGCCCGTCGAGGTGGATATCTCAGCCCCAGCATTTT	CGPSRWISQPQHF
TRBV5-4	TRBJ2-1	NA	NA	TGTGCCAGCAGCCCCCCCCGGGGCGATGAGCAGTTCTTC	CASSPPRGDEQFF
TRBV9	TRBJ2-1	TRBD2	NA	TGTGCCAGCAGCCCCCGGACTAGCTACGGTGAGCAGTTCTTC	CASSPRTSYGEQFF
TRBV5-1	TRBJ2-7	NA	NA	TGCGCCAGCAGCTTCAGTGGGTACGAGCAGTACTTC	CASSFSGYEQYF
TRBV7-9	TRBJ2-7	TRBD2	NA	TGTGCCAGCAGCCATGGACTAGCGCTGTCCTACGAGCAGTACTTC	CASSHGLALSYEQYF
TRBV2	TRBJ2-2	TRBD1	NA	TGTGCCAGCGATCGACAGGGAAAAACCGGGGAGCTGTTTTTT	CASDRQGKTGELFF
TRBV19	TRBJ2-1	NA	NA	TGTGCCAGTAGTATGGGACGAACCCCCTACAATGAGCAGTTCTTC	CASSMGRTPYNEQFF
TRBV27	TRBJ1-2	TRBD1	NA	TGTGCCAGCACCCCAAGGGGACAGGGGAATAACTATGGCTACACCTTC	CASTPRGQGNNYGYTF
TRBV18	TRBJ1-5	NA	NA	TGTGCCAGCTCAAGCGACAGGTTCAATCAGCCCCAGCATTTT	CASSSDRFNQPQHF
TRBV4-1	TRBJ2-1	NA	NA	TGCGCCAGCAGCCAAGAGACTCCTCTAGTTAGGGTAGTCGATGAGCAGTTCTTC	CASSQETPLVRVVDEQFF
TRBV27	TRBJ2-1	TRBD1	NA	TGTGCCAGCAGTCTCGGACAGGGCCCTTACAATGAGCAGTTCTTC	CASSLGQGPYNEQFF
TRBV21-1	TRBJ2-1	NA	NA	TGTGCCAGCAGCAAAAAGCTATTCTCAAACAATGAGCAGTTCTTC	CASSKKLFSNNEQFF
TRBV19	TRBJ2-2	TRBD2	NA	TGTGCCAGTAGTATCGCTAGCGGGAGGGTCCGGGCCGGGGAGCTGTTTTTT	CASSIASGRVRAGELFF
TRBV19	TRBJ1-1	NA	NA	TGTGCCAGTACCCTCGCTCCAGAAATGAACACTGAAGCTTTCTTT	CASTLAPEMNTEAFF
TRBV6-5	TRBJ2-5	NA	NA	TGTGCCAGCTCAAGGGCGGACGAGACCCAGTACTTC	CASSRADETQYF
TRBV14	TRBJ1-3	NA	few	TGTGCCAGCAGCCAAGAATCCGGCTCTGGAAACACCATATATTTT	CASSQESGSGNTIYF
TRBV4-1	TRBJ1-5	NA	NA	TGCGCCAGCAGCCAAGATTTCGGTCCTCTGGAAGGCAATCAGCCCCAGCATTTT	CASSQDFGPLEGNQPQHF
TRBV19	TRBJ2-7	NA	NA	TGTGCCAGTACTGAGGGATACGAGCAGTACTTC	CASTEGYEQYF
TRBV4-3	TRBJ2-7	NA	NA	TGCGCCAGCAGCCAAGAATTAGACGCCTCCTACGAGCAGTACTTC	CASSQELDASYEQYF
TRBV9	TRBJ1-1	NA	NA	TGTGCCAGCAGCGTAGCTGGGGGGTTCGACACTGAAGCTTTCTTT	CASSVAGGFDTEAFF
TRBV28	TRBJ2-5	TRBD1	NA	TGTGCCAGCAGTTCCAATGAGAAAGTTCCGGGACAGGGTCGGACGGGAACCGGAACCCAGTACTTC	CASSSNEKVPGQGRTGTGTQYF
TRBV19	TRBJ1-4	NA	NA	TGTGCCAGTAGTATAGATCTTGGGCAGCTTAATGAAAAACTGTTTTTT	CASSIDLGQLNEKLFF